These T cell receptor beta chains were read from a single sample in a study of blood T cells in healthy people across ages. TCRdb recomputed calls from the 5' RACE reads with MiXCR, one row per CDR3 protein. The profile shows hundreds of thousands of distinct CDR3 sequences, 40% to 50% of them singletons. Specimen: blood. These receptors originate from a man aged 55 to 70 in good health. Both conserved end residues are part of each CDR3. The order of the fields is clone size, V gene, J gene, D gene, CDR3 DNA, CDR3 protein. A D gene is named only where the DNA matches it firmly. Not all rows give a size; the values are once, few, many and, for expanded clones, a class.

abundance: .; v_gene: TRBV20-1; j_gene: TRBJ2-7; d_gene: .; CDR3nt: TGCAGTGCTATCAATACCGGGACGCACTACGAGCAGTACTTC; CDR3aa: CSAINTGTHYEQYF
abundance: .; v_gene: TRBV6-1; j_gene: TRBJ2-5; d_gene: .; CDR3nt: TGTGCCAGCAGGGCGGGGCCCCCGGCCCTCTACCAAGAGACCCAGTACTTC; CDR3aa: CASRAGPPALYQETQYF
abundance: .; v_gene: TRBV4-1; j_gene: TRBJ2-6; d_gene: .; CDR3nt: TGCGCCAGCAGCCAACACCGGGACTCTGGGGCCAACGTCCTGACTTTC; CDR3aa: CASSQHRDSGANVLTF
abundance: .; v_gene: TRBV12-3/TRBV12-4; j_gene: TRBJ1-2; d_gene: .; CDR3nt: TGTGCCAGCAGTAGACACCTCCCTGGCTACACCTTC; CDR3aa: CASSRHLPGYTF
abundance: .; v_gene: TRBV7-9; j_gene: TRBJ2-1; d_gene: TRBD1; CDR3nt: TGTGCCAGCAGCTTACCACAGACAGGGTTCAATGAGCAGTTCTTC; CDR3aa: CASSLPQTGFNEQFF
abundance: .; v_gene: TRBV10-3; j_gene: TRBJ2-5; d_gene: TRBD1; CDR3nt: TGTGCCATCACTCCGACAGGGGGCAATGAGCAGTACTTC; CDR3aa: CAITPTGGNEQYF
abundance: .; v_gene: TRBV5-1; j_gene: TRBJ2-2; d_gene: TRBD1; CDR3nt: TGCGCCAGCAGCTTGGCCGAGACAGGGAAAAACACCGGGGAGCTGTTTTTT; CDR3aa: CASSLAETGKNTGELFF
abundance: .; v_gene: TRBV20-1; j_gene: TRBJ2-5; d_gene: .; CDR3nt: TGCAGTGCTAGAGCCTTCGGTAGGAATGAGCAGTACTTC; CDR3aa: CSARAFGRNEQYF
abundance: .; v_gene: TRBV12-3/TRBV12-4; j_gene: TRBJ1-2; d_gene: .; CDR3nt: TGTGCCAGCAGTTTAAGCGGCAGGAGCTACACCTTC; CDR3aa: CASSLSGRSYTF
abundance: .; v_gene: TRBV7-9; j_gene: TRBJ1-2; d_gene: .; CDR3nt: TGTGCCAGCAGCTTAGGAGCGGGAGGCGGTGGCTACACCTTC; CDR3aa: CASSLGAGGGGYTF
abundance: .; v_gene: TRBV29-1; j_gene: TRBJ1-2; d_gene: .; CDR3nt: TGCAGCGTTGAGACAGGATACAACAATGGCTACACCTTC; CDR3aa: CSVETGYNNGYTF
abundance: .; v_gene: TRBV29-1; j_gene: TRBJ2-7; d_gene: .; CDR3nt: TGCAGCGTTGAGTCGGTAGGTGGTTCCTACAATGAGCAGTACTTC; CDR3aa: CSVESVGGSYNEQYF
abundance: .; v_gene: TRBV29-1; j_gene: TRBJ2-7; d_gene: TRBD1; CDR3nt: TGCAGCGTTATGGACAGGGGACAATACTACGAGCAGTACTTC; CDR3aa: CSVMDRGQYYEQYF
abundance: .; v_gene: TRBV6-6; j_gene: TRBJ2-7; d_gene: .; CDR3nt: TGTGCCAGCAACGACAGACAGAGTACCTACGAGCAGTACTTC; CDR3aa: CASNDRQSTYEQYF
abundance: .; v_gene: TRBV7-9; j_gene: TRBJ2-3; d_gene: .; CDR3nt: TGTGCCTGCAGCTTAGCTAACACAGATACGCAGTATTTT; CDR3aa: CACSLANTDTQYF
abundance: .; v_gene: TRBV7-2; j_gene: TRBJ2-5; d_gene: TRBD2; CDR3nt: TGTGCCAGCAGCTTAATAGTAGCGGGGGATGAGCAGTACTTC; CDR3aa: CASSLIVAGDEQYF
abundance: .; v_gene: TRBV4-3; j_gene: TRBJ2-1; d_gene: TRBD2; CDR3nt: TGCGCCAGCAGCCAAGGAACGGGACTAGTAGGTGAGCAGTTCTTC; CDR3aa: CASSQGTGLVGEQFF
abundance: .; v_gene: TRBV7-9; j_gene: TRBJ2-1; d_gene: .; CDR3nt: TGTGCCAGCAGCTTAGCACAAACCCGAGATGAGCAGTTCTTC; CDR3aa: CASSLAQTRDEQFF
abundance: few; v_gene: TRBV12-3/TRBV12-4; j_gene: TRBJ1-1; d_gene: TRBD1; CDR3nt: TGTGCCAGCAGACGACGACAGGGGGTGACTGAAGCTTTCTTT; CDR3aa: CASRRRQGVTEAFF
abundance: .; v_gene: TRBV7-9; j_gene: TRBJ2-5; d_gene: .; CDR3nt: TGTGCCAGCAGCTCGTTGACTGATCAAGAGACCCAGTACTTC; CDR3aa: CASSSLTDQETQYF
abundance: .; v_gene: TRBV20-1; j_gene: TRBJ2-7; d_gene: .; CDR3nt: TGCAGTGCTGTTGGGGGGCTCACCTTGGCCTACGAGCAGTACTTC; CDR3aa: CSAVGGLTLAYEQYF
abundance: .; v_gene: TRBV6-5; j_gene: TRBJ1-6; d_gene: .; CDR3nt: TGTGCCAGCAGCTACAGCGCCCCGGGGGCGGGAAATTCACCCCTCCACTTT; CDR3aa: CASSYSAPGAGNSPLHF
abundance: .; v_gene: TRBV29-1; j_gene: TRBJ1-1; d_gene: .; CDR3nt: TGCAGCGTCTCAAAAGGGGGAGTGTCTGAAGCTTTCTTT; CDR3aa: CSVSKGGVSEAFF
abundance: .; v_gene: TRBV15; j_gene: TRBJ2-7; d_gene: .; CDR3nt: TGTGCCACCAGCGGAGCGTACAACTCCTACGAGCAGTACTTC; CDR3aa: CATSGAYNSYEQYF
abundance: .; v_gene: TRBV11-1; j_gene: TRBJ2-3; d_gene: .; CDR3nt: TGTGCCAGCAGCTTACCGGGGGGAAGGGGGGATACGCAGTATTTT; CDR3aa: CASSLPGGRGDTQYF
abundance: .; v_gene: TRBV7-9; j_gene: TRBJ2-1; d_gene: TRBD2; CDR3nt: TGTGCCAGCAGCGTGACTAGCGGGGGGGACGATGAGCAGTTCTTC; CDR3aa: CASSVTSGGDDEQFF
abundance: few; v_gene: TRBV7-9; j_gene: TRBJ1-2; d_gene: .; CDR3nt: TGTGCCAGCAGCTTTGGGGATCACTATGGCTACACCTTC; CDR3aa: CASSFGDHYGYTF
abundance: .; v_gene: TRBV9; j_gene: TRBJ2-7; d_gene: .; CDR3nt: TGTGCCAGCAGCGTAGATATAGAGGTCCTTCCCCTCCGGGCCTACGAGCAGTACTTC; CDR3aa: CASSVDIEVLPLRAYEQYF
abundance: few; v_gene: TRBV6-2/TRBV6-3; j_gene: TRBJ1-2; d_gene: TRBD1; CDR3nt: TGTGCCAGCTCTCTTACGGGACAGGTCGACGGCTACACCTTC; CDR3aa: CASSLTGQVDGYTF
abundance: .; v_gene: TRBV20-1; j_gene: TRBJ2-6; d_gene: TRBD2; CDR3nt: TGCAGTGCTAATCCGACTAGCGGGGGCTCTGGGGCCAACGTCCTGACTTTC; CDR3aa: CSANPTSGGSGANVLTF
abundance: .; v_gene: TRBV20-1; j_gene: TRBJ2-5; d_gene: .; CDR3nt: TGCAGCGCCAGAAAGCGACCTGAAGAGACCCAGTACTTC; CDR3aa: CSARKRPEETQYF
abundance: few; v_gene: TRBV12-3/TRBV12-4; j_gene: TRBJ1-4; d_gene: TRBD1; CDR3nt: TGTGCCAGCAGTGCGCAGGGGGCCCTTTATGAAAAACTGTTTTTT; CDR3aa: CASSAQGALYEKLFF
abundance: few; v_gene: TRBV20-1; j_gene: TRBJ2-7; d_gene: .; CDR3nt: TGCAGTGCTACCGGACCTAGCTCCTACGAGCAGTACTTC; CDR3aa: CSATGPSSYEQYF
abundance: few; v_gene: TRBV6-6; j_gene: TRBJ2-5; d_gene: .; CDR3nt: TGTGCCAGCAGTTCGGTTCAAGAGACCCAGTACTTC; CDR3aa: CASSSVQETQYF
abundance: .; v_gene: TRBV28; j_gene: TRBJ2-7; d_gene: .; CDR3nt: TGTGCCAGCAGTGCAGACGACTATACCTACGAGCAGTACTTC; CDR3aa: CASSADDYTYEQYF
abundance: few; v_gene: TRBV7-2; j_gene: TRBJ2-7; d_gene: .; CDR3nt: TGTGCCAGCAGCTTTCTAGACAGATCCTACGAGCAGTACTTC; CDR3aa: CASSFLDRSYEQYF
abundance: .; v_gene: TRBV6-6; j_gene: TRBJ2-1; d_gene: .; CDR3nt: TGTGCCAGCAGAACAGGGGAGGGTGAGCAGTTCTTC; CDR3aa: CASRTGEGEQFF
abundance: .; v_gene: TRBV20-1; j_gene: TRBJ2-1; d_gene: TRBD2; CDR3nt: TGCAGTGCTCGACAAACTAGCGGGGTCCTACATGAGCAGTTCTTC; CDR3aa: CSARQTSGVLHEQFF
abundance: few; v_gene: TRBV6-2/TRBV6-3; j_gene: TRBJ2-7; d_gene: .; CDR3nt: TGTGCCAGCAGGGGGGGACATGACGAGCAGTACTTC; CDR3aa: CASRGGHDEQYF